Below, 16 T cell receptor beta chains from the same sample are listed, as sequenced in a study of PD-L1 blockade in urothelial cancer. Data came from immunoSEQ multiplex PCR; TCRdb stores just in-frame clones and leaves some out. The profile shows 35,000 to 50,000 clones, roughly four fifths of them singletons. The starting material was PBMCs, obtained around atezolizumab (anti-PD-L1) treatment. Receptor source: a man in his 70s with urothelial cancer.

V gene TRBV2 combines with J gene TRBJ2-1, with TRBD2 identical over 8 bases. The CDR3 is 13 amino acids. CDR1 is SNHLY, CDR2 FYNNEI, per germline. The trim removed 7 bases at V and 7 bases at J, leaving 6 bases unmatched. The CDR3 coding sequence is TGTGCCAGCAAAGGCGGGGGGAGGAATGAGCAGTTCTTC. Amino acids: CASKGGGRNEQFF.

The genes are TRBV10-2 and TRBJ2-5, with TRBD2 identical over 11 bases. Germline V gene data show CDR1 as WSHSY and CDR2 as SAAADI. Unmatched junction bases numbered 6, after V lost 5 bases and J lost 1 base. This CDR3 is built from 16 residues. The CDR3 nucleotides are TGCGCCAGCAGTCGGCTAGCGGGAGGCCTCCAAGAGACCCAGTACTTC. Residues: CASSRLAGGLQETQYF.

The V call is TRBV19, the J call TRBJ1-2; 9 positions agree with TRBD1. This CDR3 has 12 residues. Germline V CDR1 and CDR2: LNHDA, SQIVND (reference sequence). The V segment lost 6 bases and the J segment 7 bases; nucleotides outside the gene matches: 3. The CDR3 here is CASSRTGAGYTF. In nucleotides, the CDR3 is TGTGCCAGTAGCAGGACAGGGGCTGGCTACACCTTC.

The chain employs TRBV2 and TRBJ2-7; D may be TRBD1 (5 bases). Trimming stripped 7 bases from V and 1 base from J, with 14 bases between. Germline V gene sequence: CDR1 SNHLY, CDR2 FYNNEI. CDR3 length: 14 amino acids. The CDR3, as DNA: TGTGCCAGCAAGGGGTATCTCCTGTCCTACGAGCAGTACTTC. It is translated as CASKGYLLSYEQYF.

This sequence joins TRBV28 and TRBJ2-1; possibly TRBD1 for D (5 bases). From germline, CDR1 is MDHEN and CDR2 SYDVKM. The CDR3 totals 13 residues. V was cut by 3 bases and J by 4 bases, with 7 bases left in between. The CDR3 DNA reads TGTGCCAGCAGTTTGACAGCGTACAATGAGCAGTTCTTC. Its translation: CASSLTAYNEQFF.

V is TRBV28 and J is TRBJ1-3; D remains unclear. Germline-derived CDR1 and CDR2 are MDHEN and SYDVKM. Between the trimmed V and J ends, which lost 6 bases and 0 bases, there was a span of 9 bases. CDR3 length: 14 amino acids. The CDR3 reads CASSPDFSGNTIYF. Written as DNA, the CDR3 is TGTGCCAGCAGCCCGGACTTCTCTGGAAACACCATATATTTT.

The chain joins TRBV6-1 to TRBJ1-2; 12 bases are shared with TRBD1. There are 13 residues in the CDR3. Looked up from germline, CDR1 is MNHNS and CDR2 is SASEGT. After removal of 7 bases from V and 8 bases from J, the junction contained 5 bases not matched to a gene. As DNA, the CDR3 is TGTGCCAGCATCGGGACAGGGGGCCACGGCTACACCTTC. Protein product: CASIGTGGHGYTF.

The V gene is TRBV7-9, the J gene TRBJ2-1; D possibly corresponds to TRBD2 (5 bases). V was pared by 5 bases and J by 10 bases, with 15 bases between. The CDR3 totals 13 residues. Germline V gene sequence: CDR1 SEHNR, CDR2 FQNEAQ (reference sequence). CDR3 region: CASSPGLLWEQFF. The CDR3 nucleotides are TGTGCCAGCAGCCCAGGACTTCTTTGGGAGCAGTTCTTC.

The CDR3 protein is CASSPTGGIGYTF. CDR3 coding DNA: TGTGCCAGCTCACCTACAGGGGGAATTGGCTACACCTTC. J is TRBJ1-2 and V is TRBV18; 8 bases map to TRBD1. CDR3 size: 13 residues. V shed 3 bases, J shed 7 bases, and the junction held 4 bases outside the gene matches. In germline, CDR1 is KGHSH, CDR2 LQKENI.

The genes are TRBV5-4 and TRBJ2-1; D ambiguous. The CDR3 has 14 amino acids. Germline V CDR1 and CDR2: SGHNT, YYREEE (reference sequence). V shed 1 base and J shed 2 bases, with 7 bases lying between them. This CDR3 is CASSLLAAYNEQFF. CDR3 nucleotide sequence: TGTGCCAGCAGCTTGCTTGCGGCCTACAATGAGCAGTTCTTC.

The CDR3 DNA reads as TGTGCCAGTAGTAGCTTGACTAGCGGGAGGGCCTACGAGCAGTACTTC. This gives the protein CASSSLTSGRAYEQYF. V usage is TRBV19 and J usage is TRBJ2-7; 14 positions agree with TRBD2. Germline values: CDR1 LNHDA, CDR2 SQIVND (reference sequence). CDR3 size: 16 residues. V was pared by 4 bases and J by 2 bases, with 4 bases of the junction left unmatched.

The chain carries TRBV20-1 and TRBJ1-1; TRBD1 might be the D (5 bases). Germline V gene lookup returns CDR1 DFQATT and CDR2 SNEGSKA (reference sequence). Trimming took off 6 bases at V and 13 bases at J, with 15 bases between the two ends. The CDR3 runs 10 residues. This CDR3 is CSAPKQVLFF. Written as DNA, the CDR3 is TGCAGTGCCCCCAAACAGGTTCTTTTCTTT.

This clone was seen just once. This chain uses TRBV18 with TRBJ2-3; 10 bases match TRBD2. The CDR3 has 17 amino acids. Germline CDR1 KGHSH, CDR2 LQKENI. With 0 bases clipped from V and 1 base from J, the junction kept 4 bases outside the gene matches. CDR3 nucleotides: TGTGCCAGCTCACCACCGTCTAGCGGGAGCCGCACAGATACGCAGTATTTT. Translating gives CASSPPSSGSRTDTQYF. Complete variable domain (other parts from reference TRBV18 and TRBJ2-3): NAGVMQNPRHLVRRRGQEARLRCSPMKGHSHVYWYRQLPEEGLKFMVYLQKENIIDESGMPKERFSAEFPKEGPSILRIQQVVRGDSAAYFCASSPPSSGSRTDTQYFGPGTRLTVL.

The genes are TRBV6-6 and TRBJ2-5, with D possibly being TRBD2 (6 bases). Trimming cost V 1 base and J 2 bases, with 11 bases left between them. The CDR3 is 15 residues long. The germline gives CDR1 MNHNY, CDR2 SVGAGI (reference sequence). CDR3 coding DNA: TGTGCCAGCAGTTACTGGGTCGGGGGACAAGAGACCCAGTACTTC. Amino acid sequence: CASSYWVGGQETQYF.

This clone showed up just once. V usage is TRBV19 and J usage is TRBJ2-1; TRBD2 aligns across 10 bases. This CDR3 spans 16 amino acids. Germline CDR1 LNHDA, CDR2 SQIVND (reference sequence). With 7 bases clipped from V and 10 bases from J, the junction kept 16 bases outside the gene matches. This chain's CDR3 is CASTDAASSGRREQFF. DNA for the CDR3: TGTGCCAGTACCGATGCGGCGTCTAGCGGGAGAAGGGAGCAGTTCTTC.

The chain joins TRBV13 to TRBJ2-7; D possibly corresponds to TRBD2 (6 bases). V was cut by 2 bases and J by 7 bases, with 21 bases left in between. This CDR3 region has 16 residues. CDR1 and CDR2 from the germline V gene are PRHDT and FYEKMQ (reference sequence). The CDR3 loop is CASSLRDGSGLGEQYF. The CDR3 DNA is TGTGCCAGCAGCTTAAGGGACGGGAGCGGCCTGGGGGAGCAGTACTTC.